These 10 T cell receptor beta chains were sequenced from one sample in a study of cytomegalovirus exposure and HLA in healthy donors. The PCR made use of 60 Vbeta and 13 Jbeta primers. TCRdb's copy holds only in-frame clones and misses some; the assay was immunoSEQ multiplex PCR. This table has tens of thousands of clones, more than 60% appearing once. The specimen was PBMCs. The receptors were gathered from a man aged 40-50 years in good health and CMV-seronegative.

The CDR3 nucleotides read TGCGCCAGCAGCCAGGTACTAGCGGGAGGGAGCTCCTACGAGCAGTACTTC. Protein sequence: CASSQVLAGGSSYEQYF. The chain combines TRBV4-1 with TRBJ2-7; 13 bases align to TRBD2. Trimming took 3 bases from V and 0 from J; bases not matched to a gene: 5. The germline CDR1 and CDR2 sequences are MGHRA and YSYEKL. This CDR3 comprises 17 residues.

The chain uses TRBV7-8 and TRBJ2-5; 8 nucleotides align to TRBD2. The CDR3 runs 16 residues. Germline assignment: CDR1 SGHVS and CDR2 FQNEAQ. Trimming took 1 base from V and 2 from J; bases not matched to a gene: 6. CDR3 loop: CASSLGIAGRQETQYF. The CDR3 region has the DNA TGTGCCAGCAGCTTAGGGATAGCGGGGCGACAAGAGACCCAGTACTTC. Together with reference TRBV7-8 and TRBJ2-5, the CDR3 gives the full variable domain: GAGVSQSPRYKVAKRGQDVALRCDPISGHVSLFWYQQALGQGPEFLTYFQNEAQLDKSGLPSDRFFAERPEGSVSTLKIQRTQQEDSAVYLCASSLGIAGRQETQYFGPGTRLLVL.

V usage is TRBV19 and J usage is TRBJ1-1; 8 bases match TRBD1. The V segment lost 5 bases and the J segment 14 bases; nucleotides outside the gene matches: 13. The length of the CDR3 is 13 residues. The germline V gene has CDR1 LNHDA and CDR2 SQIVND (reference sequence). The CDR3 sequence: CASSFTGGILAFF. In nucleotides, the CDR3 is TGTGCCAGTAGTTTTACAGGGGGAATCCTAGCCTTCTTT.

The chain uses TRBV11-3 and TRBJ1-1, with D unclear. V was shortened by 5 bases and J by 1 base, with 11 bases between the two germline ends. The CDR3 length is 14 residues. In germline, CDR1 is SGHNT, CDR2 YENEEA. The CDR3 DNA reads as TGTGCCAGCAGCCAGACCCGGGGGAACACTGAAGCTTTCTTT. Translation: CASSQTRGNTEAFF.

This rearrangement joins TRBV6-5 to TRBJ1-2, with 7 bases that match TRBD1. This CDR3 comprises 15 residues. CDR1 and CDR2 (germline): MNHEY, SVGAGI. V was clipped by 0 bases and J by 3 bases; unmatched bases: 4. In DNA, the CDR3 is TGTGCCAGCAGTTACTCCGGACAGGCCGACTATGGCTACACCTTC. This sequence encodes CASSYSGQADYGYTF.

This chain uses TRBV5-4 with TRBJ2-7; the D gene is possibly TRBD2 (6 bases). The CDR3 loop spans 16 amino acids. The V end lost 0 bases, the J end lost 1 base, and 14 bases lay between the germline ends. Per the germline V gene, CDR1 is SGHNT and CDR2 is YYREEE (reference sequence). CDR3 residues: CASSLEPLGGSYEQYF. The CDR3 region has the DNA TGTGCCAGCAGCTTGGAACCCTTGGGGGGTTCCTACGAGCAGTACTTC.

The chain couples TRBV11-2 to TRBJ2-5, with 14 bases matching TRBD2. Trimming cost V 4 bases and J 5 bases; bases outside gene matches: 6. The V gene's germline CDR1 is SGHAT and CDR2 FQNNGV. This CDR3 has 16 amino acids. CDR3 in DNA: TGTGCCAGCAGCTATGGACTAGCGGGAGGAATCGAGACCCAGTACTTC. Translation gives CASSYGLAGGIETQYF. Using reference TRBV11-2 and TRBJ2-5 for the parts outside the CDR3, the full variable domain is EAGVAQSPRYKIIEKRQSVAFWCNPISGHATLYWYQQILGQGPKLLIQFQNNGVVDDSQLPKDRFSAERLKGVDSTLKIQPAKLEDSAVYLCASSYGLAGGIETQYFGPGTRLLVL.

The chain employs TRBV4-1 and TRBJ2-5; D possibly corresponds to TRBD2 (6 bases). This CDR3 is built from 14 residues. The V gene's germline CDR1 is MGHRA and CDR2 YSYEKL. Trimming left V 4 bases short and J 4 bases short, with 13 bases between. This CDR3 reads CASSPTFSGETQYF. The CDR3 bases are TGCGCCAGCAGCCCCACTTTTAGCGGAGAGACCCAGTACTTC.

The rearrangement uses TRBV19 and TRBJ2-7; a possible D gene is TRBD1 (5 bases). Germline CDR1 LNHDA, CDR2 SQIVND (reference sequence). With 4 bases removed from V and 0 bases from J, the gap between germline ends came to 13 bases. The CDR3 is 15 residues long. The CDR3 DNA sequence: TGTGCCAGTAGTAGCGTGTCAGGGTCCTCCTACGAGCAGTACTTC. Its protein is CASSSVSGSSYEQYF.

This clone was detected only a few times. The chain joins TRBV6-1 to TRBJ2-4; 8 nucleotides align to TRBD1. The CDR3 has 16 amino acids. Germline CDR1 is MNHNS and CDR2 is SASEGT. The V gene end was trimmed by 2 bases and the J gene end by 6 bases; junction bases not matched to a gene: 9. CDR3 residues: CASSEQGAGRRNIQYF. The CDR3, as DNA: TGTGCCAGCAGTGAACAGGGGGCCGGTCGTAGAAACATTCAGTACTTC.